Below are 24 T cell receptor beta chains sequenced from a single sample in a study of CD8 T cells in ankylosing spondylitis. TCRdb analysed the 5' RACE reads with MiXCR anew, one entry per CDR3 protein. In the table there are 250,000 or so distinct CDR3 sequences, about 24% of which are singletons. The sample taken for sequencing was blood, either unsorted or a sorted T cell fraction (not recorded which). The receptors here all came from a male donor with ankylosing spondylitis or in good health (not recorded which).

The table lists this clonotype with a few counts. This chain links TRBV20-1 with TRBJ2-1, with no clear D. The CDR3 totals 12 residues. V lost 3 bases and J lost 8, with 11 bases in between. From germline, CDR1 is DFQATT and CDR2 SNEGSKA (reference sequence). The CDR3 region is CSASQNRDEQFF. The CDR3 DNA follows: TGCAGTGCTAGTCAAAACAGAGATGAGCAGTTCTTC.

This clonotype was counted ten times or more. The chain carries TRBV5-1 and TRBJ2-7; D perhaps matches TRBD1 (6 bases). The CDR3 is made up of 14 amino acids. Germline CDR1 is SGHRS and CDR2 is YFSETQ. Trimming left V 3 bases short and J 3 bases short, with 13 bases between. As DNA, the CDR3 is TGCGCCAGCAGCTCCTACAGGGTGGACTACGAGCAGTACTTC. Its protein product is CASSSYRVDYEQYF.

Many counts were recorded for this clonotype. CDR3 region: CASRRQGIGTDTQYF. The CDR3 DNA is TGTGCCAGCAGAAGACAGGGGATTGGCACAGATACGCAGTATTTT. The chain has TRBV11-2 and TRBJ2-3; 8 bases agree with TRBD1. J gave up 1 base and V 6 bases, and 6 bases lay outside the gene matches. This CDR3 contains 15 residues. Per germline, CDR1 SGHAT and CDR2 FQNNGV.

The rearrangement uses TRBV5-1 and TRBJ2-7, with D tentatively TRBD2 (6 bases). Per germline, CDR1 SGHRS and CDR2 YFSETQ. This CDR3 has 15 residues. Trimming pared 0 bases from V and 1 base from J, leaving 11 bases between. CDR3 in amino acids: CASSLEAGRSYEQYF. The DNA for the CDR3 is TGCGCCAGCAGCTTGGAGGCGGGGAGATCCTACGAGCAGTACTTC. Supplemented by reference TRBV5-1 and TRBJ2-7, the full variable domain reads KAGVTQTPRYLIKTRGQQVTLSCSPISGHRSVSWYQQTPGQGLQFLFEYFSETQRNKGNFPGRFSGRQFSNSRSEMNVSTLELGDSALYLCASSLEAGRSYEQYFGPGTRLTVT.

V and J are TRBV6-1 and TRBJ2-4, with TRBD1 matching over 9 bases. The CDR3 covers 17 residues. Unmatched junction bases numbered 11, after V lost 8 bases and J lost 0 bases. Germline V lookup: CDR1 MNHNS, CDR2 SASEGT. The DNA for the CDR3 is TGTGCCAGCGGGTTGGGACAGGGAGATCTAGCCAAAAACATTCAGTACTTC. Amino acids: CASGLGQGDLAKNIQYF.

The V call is TRBV12-3 or TRBV12-4, the J call TRBJ1-2; D not resolved. Trimming took off 7 bases at V and 7 bases at J, with 10 bases between the two ends. This CDR3 contains 11 residues. In DNA, the CDR3 is TGTGCCAGCACCGCCGATAGTGGCTACACCTTC. This encodes CASTADSGYTF.

V gene TRBV15 combines with J gene TRBJ2-1; 11 bases agree with TRBD1. V gave up 2 bases and J gave up 9 bases; unmatched junction bases: 9. The CDR3 length is 16 residues. Germline-derived CDR1 and CDR2 are LNHNV and YYDKDF (reference sequence). The CDR3 nucleotides read TGTGCCACCAGCAGAACCGGGACAGGGGGTCAAAGTGAGCAGTTCTTC. This translates into CATSRTGTGGQSEQFF.

This clonotype was found a few times. V gene TRBV20-1 combines with J gene TRBJ1-1, with D unclear. V was cut by 6 bases and J by 7 bases, with 12 bases left in between. This CDR3 contains 11 residues. Germline-derived CDR1 and CDR2 are DFQATT and SNEGSKA (reference sequence). For the CDR3, the DNA is TGCAGTGCCCTAAATTGGGGTGAAGCTTTCTTT. Residues: CSALNWGEAFF.

The table lists this clonotype with a few counts. The chain carries TRBV15 and TRBJ2-3, with 10 bases fitting TRBD2. V lost 11 bases, J lost 3 bases, and 11 bases stayed unmatched. The CDR3 extends over 15 amino acids. CDR1 LNHNV and CDR2 YYDKDF come from the germline V gene (reference sequence). The CDR3: CAPNRAGGQTDTQYF. Written as DNA, the CDR3 is TGTGCCCCAAATCGAGCGGGGGGGCAGACAGATACGCAGTATTTT.

This clonotype was observed at least ten times. This sequence joins TRBV28 and TRBJ2-1; D uncertain. CDR3 size: 11 residues. Germline V gives CDR1 MDHEN, CDR2 SYDVKM. Trimming shortened V by 9 bases and J by 4 bases, and 7 bases separated the two germline ends. CDR3 amino acids: CASRSYNEQFF. In nucleotides, the CDR3 is TGTGCCAGTAGGTCTTACAATGAGCAGTTCTTC.

This clonotype was seen at least ten times. Here the CDR3 DNA reads TGCAGCGTTGTGTCTGGGCGGGGGGCCTACAATGAGCAGTTCTTC. It specifies CSVVSGRGAYNEQFF. The genes are TRBV29-1 and TRBJ2-1; 8 nucleotides agree with TRBD2. Losses at the gene ends were 4 bases for V and 2 bases for J; bases not matched to a gene: 7. This CDR3 has 15 amino acids. Germline CDR1 SQVTM, CDR2 ANQGSEA.

This clonotype was seen a few times. The CDR3 reads CATSLGYEQYF. CDR3 DNA sequence: TGTGCCACCAGTCTCGGTTACGAGCAGTACTTC. The V and J genes are TRBV24-1 and TRBJ2-7; no reliable D call. With 6 bases removed from V and 4 bases from J, the gap between germline ends came to 6 bases. The length of the CDR3 is 11 residues. CDR1 is KGHDR, CDR2 SFDVKD, per germline.

In its sample, this clonotype was seen once. J is TRBJ2-4 and V is TRBV2; 7 bases map to TRBD1. With 6 bases clipped from V and 8 bases from J, the junction kept 10 bases outside the gene matches. This CDR3 region has 14 residues. Germline V gives CDR1 SNHLY, CDR2 FYNNEI. The CDR3 spells CASRPGTVGHIQYF. The CDR3 DNA reads as TGTGCCAGCAGGCCCGGGACAGTGGGACACATTCAGTACTTC.

This clonotype has a count of ten or more. This chain connects TRBV7-7 to TRBJ2-1; TRBD1 aligns across 10 bases. Germline CDR1 and CDR2: SSHAT and FNYEAQ (reference sequence). The junction had 7 bases not matched to a gene; V was cut back by 5 bases and J by 9 bases. This CDR3 is built from 14 residues. The CDR3 protein is CASSLTGGGSEQFF. The CDR3 DNA reads TGTGCCAGCAGCCTGACAGGGGGCGGTTCTGAGCAGTTCTTC.

This clonotype was seen at least ten times. CDR3 bases: TGCGCCAGCAGCTTATGGGACAGGGTCGGGTCTGGCTACACCTTC. Protein sequence: CASSLWDRVGSGYTF. The chain has TRBV5-1 and TRBJ1-2; 9 bases align to TRBD1. Germline lookup yields CDR1 SGHRS and CDR2 YFSETQ. The CDR3 spans 15 residues. V trimming: 2 bases; J trimming: 7 bases; junction bases outside the gene matches: 9.

The sample holds many counts of this clonotype. The chain employs TRBV7-9 and TRBJ1-6; tentative D call: TRBD1 (6 bases). V lost 5 bases and J lost 4, with 12 bases in between. The CDR3 has 15 residues. Per the germline V gene, CDR1 is SEHNR and CDR2 is FQNEAQ (reference sequence). The CDR3 loop reads CASSPLGQYNSPLHF. CDR3 nucleotide sequence: TGTGCCAGCAGCCCGCTAGGACAGTATAATTCACCCCTCCACTTT.

This clonotype was counted only a few times. The chain couples TRBV12-3 or TRBV12-4 to TRBJ1-6, with TRBD1 identical over 8 bases. V was pared by 4 bases and J by 9 bases, with 11 bases of the junction left unmatched. The length of the CDR3 is 16 residues. The CDR3 region is CASSSSGDRGGSPLHF. The DNA of the CDR3 is TGTGCCAGCAGTTCAAGCGGCGACAGGGGAGGTTCACCCCTCCACTTT.

The rearrangement joins TRBV20-1 to TRBJ1-4, with 7 bases lining up with TRBD1. After removal of 6 bases from V and 6 bases from J, the junction contained 7 bases not matched to a gene. CDR1 and CDR2 (germline): DFQATT, SNEGSKA (reference sequence). The CDR3 has 13 amino acids. CDR3 sequence reads: CSALTGIDEKLFF. In DNA form, the CDR3 reads TGCAGTGCCCTGACAGGGATTGATGAAAAACTGTTTTTT.

CDR3 loop: CATAVSYSNQPQHF. The DNA for the CDR3 is TGTGCCACTGCCGTGTCGTATAGCAATCAGCCCCAGCATTTT. J is TRBJ1-5 and V is TRBV12-3 or TRBV12-4; no clear D. There are 14 residues in the CDR3. With 10 bases removed from V and 0 bases from J, the gap between germline ends came to 13 bases.

The rearrangement links TRBV24-1 to TRBJ2-3, with TRBD2 matching over 7 bases. The V and J ends lost 11 bases and 2 bases, in that order; junction bases with no gene match: 12. The CDR3 sequence is 15 residues long. The germline gives CDR1 KGHDR, CDR2 SFDVKD. DNA for the CDR3: TGTGCCAAGTACTGGATGGGGGGGGTCACAGATACGCAGTATTTT. It yields the protein CAKYWMGGVTDTQYF.

DNA of the CDR3: TGTGCCAGCAGTGCGAGCAGCGGGGGCCCTACCTACGAGCAGTACTTC. Its translation is CASSASSGGPTYEQYF. The chain is built from TRBV6-1 and TRBJ2-7; TRBD2 aligns across 8 bases. The CDR3 is made up of 16 amino acids. V was pared by 4 bases and J by 2 bases, with 10 bases of the junction left unmatched. Looked up from germline, CDR1 is MNHNS and CDR2 is SASEGT.

The CDR3 DNA reads as TGTGCCTCTAGGGACGGTGTAACCGGGGAGCTGTTTTTT. Translating it yields CASRDGVTGELFF. This rearrangement joins TRBV7-8 to TRBJ2-2; D is perhaps TRBD1 or TRBD2 (5 bases each). V was clipped by 11 bases and J by 5 bases, with 15 bases between them. Germline CDR1 and CDR2: SGHVS and FQNEAQ. The CDR3 has 13 amino acids.

The rearrangement links TRBV30 to TRBJ1-3; D is unclear. V dropped 0 bases and J dropped 6 bases, with 6 bases sitting between them. The germline gives CDR1 GTSNPN, CDR2 SVGIG (reference sequence). The CDR3 length is 12 residues. The CDR3 sequence: CAWSVYVNTIYF. CDR3 DNA sequence: TGTGCCTGGAGTGTCTATGTAAACACCATATATTTT. Full variable domain (rest looked up from reference TRBV30 and TRBJ1-3): SQTIHQWPATLVQPVGSPLSLECTVEGTSNPNLYWYRQAAGRGLQLLFYSVGIGQISSEVPQNLSASRPQDRQFILSSKKLLLSDSGFYLCAWSVYVNTIYFGEGSWLTVV.

In its sample, this clonotype was seen many times. The chain couples TRBV5-1 to TRBJ2-6; D not resolved. The CDR3 runs to 15 residues. Germline V gene data show CDR1 as SGHRS and CDR2 as YFSETQ. Trimming took 3 bases from V and 1 from J, leaving 8 bases between them. CDR3 region: CASSSEISGANVLTF. The CDR3 DNA reads TGCGCCAGCAGCTCCGAGATATCTGGGGCCAACGTCCTGACTTTC.